This TCR beta chain is drawn from a study of T-cell reconstitution after alpha-beta-depleted transplantation in children. This clonotype has ten or more counts. The CDR3 is 15 residues long. J gave up 7 bases and V 5 bases, and 11 bases lay outside the gene matches. Unique molecular identifiers were incorporated into the prepared TCRbeta library. Each CDR3 protein is one row after TCRdb ran MiXCR on the PCR reads. Here the sample spans some 150,000 distinct CDR3 sequences, around 8.8% being singletons. The sequence derives from a female patient younger than 10 who had a stem cell transplant for congenital amegakaryocytic thrombocytopenia, so the T cells may come from the graft donor. Sequencing was performed on PBMCs, mostly from graft donor cells, taken 180 days after TCRalphabeta/CD19-depleted stem cell transplant. J is TRBJ1-2 and V is TRBV12-3 or TRBV12-4; TRBD1 aligns across 9 bases. CDR3 sequence reads: CASSPTTGGAGGYTF. The CDR3 nucleotides read TGTGCCAGCAGTCCAACTACAGGGGGCGCGGGTGGCTACACCTTC.